This entry lists 4 T cell receptor beta chains sequenced from one sample in a study of blood T cell repertoires in COVID-19. Here immunoSEQ multiplex PCR was the method, and the copy in TCRdb shows in-frame clones only, minus some. The sample carries under 100,000 clones, 85% recorded once. The sequencing sample was made of peripheral blood. Source of these receptors: a man in his fifties with acute or convalescent COVID-19.

The chain joins TRBV2 to TRBJ1-2; 7 nucleotides align to TRBD1. Germline CDR1 reads SNHLY; CDR2 reads FYNNEI. This CDR3 comprises 13 residues. Germline trimming cut 8 bases from V and 3 bases from J; bases unmatched to any gene: 6. The CDR3 loop is CASERQGYYGYTF. DNA of the CDR3: TGTGCCAGCGAACGACAGGGATACTATGGCTACACCTTC.

On this clone: The junction shows a germline mismatch at one end, possibly a read error. This CDR3 is also generated by other DNA sequences in the sample. The genes are TRBV28 and TRBJ2-6; 8 bases match TRBD1. Per germline, CDR1 MDHEN and CDR2 SYDVKM. The CDR3 contains 18 residues. DNA of the CDR3: TGTGCCAGCAATTCCCCAGGGGGCGCAGTCTCTGGAGCCAACGTCCTGACTTTC. This encodes CASNSPGGAVSGANVLTF. Full variable domain (remainder filled in from reference TRBV28 and TRBJ2-6): DVKVTQSSRYLVKRTGEKVFLECVQDMDHENMFWYRQDPGLGLRLIYFSYDVKMKEKGDIPEGYSVSREKKERFSLILESASTNQTSMYLCASNSPGGAVSGANVLTFGAGSRLTVL.

In DNA, the CDR3 is TGTGCCAGCAGCCTAGGACTAGCGGGAGGGCCGACCGGGGAGCTGTTTTTT. Its translation: CASSLGLAGGPTGELFF. The chain has TRBV5-6 and TRBJ2-2, with 15 nucleotides matching TRBD2. CDR3 length: 17 amino acids. CDR1 is SGHDT, CDR2 YYEEEE, per germline. V shed 4 bases and J 5 bases; nucleotides not matched to a gene: 6.

With regard to this clone: One junction end does not reproduce the germline sequence, and a read error may be involved. The V call is TRBV10-2, the J call TRBJ1-6; 8 bases agree with TRBD1. This CDR3 comprises 16 residues. The germline V gene encodes CDR1 WSHSY and CDR2 SAAADI. Written as DNA, the CDR3 is TGCGCCAGCAGTGACCACGACAGGGGATATAATTCACCCCTCTACTTT. Translating gives CASSDHDRGYNSPLYF.